A single sample is the source of the 6 T cell receptor beta chains below, sequenced in a study of T cell responses to AZD1222 COVID-19 vaccine. Some clones are missing from TCRdb's copy, which holds only in-frame ones; the method was immunoSEQ multiplex PCR. The table lists around 45,000 clones, 80% of them singletons. The specimen comprised peripheral blood, sampled 28 days after the second dose of the MenACWY control vaccine. All receptors come from an adult who received the MenACWY meningococcal vaccine as a control.

The chain is built from TRBV12-3 or TRBV12-4 and TRBJ1-5; tentatively, D is TRBD1 (5 bases). Trimming shortened V by 7 bases and J by 4 bases, and 11 bases separated the two germline ends. The CDR3 consists of 13 residues. The CDR3 spells CASTPGPNQPQHF. For the CDR3, the DNA is TGTGCCAGCACCCCGGGGCCGAATCAGCCCCAGCATTTT.

The rearrangement uses TRBV19 and TRBJ1-5; no clear D. Germline assignment: CDR1 LNHDA and CDR2 SQIVND (reference sequence). The CDR3 consists of 14 residues. The V and J ends lost 10 bases and 0 bases respectively, with 13 bases between them. Written as DNA, the CDR3 is TGTGCCACCGAACCCGGTGATAGCAATCAGCCCCAGCATTTT. Its protein product is CATEPGDSNQPQHF.

The J gene is TRBJ2-3, the V gene TRBV10-3, with 9 bases matching TRBD1. V was pared by 2 bases and J by 1 base, with 4 bases of the junction left unmatched. The germline V gene encodes CDR1 ENHRY and CDR2 SYGVKD. The CDR3 is made up of 16 amino acids. The CDR3 loop reads CAISEPNRGRTDTQYF. In DNA form, the CDR3 reads TGTGCCATCAGTGAGCCAAACAGGGGGCGCACAGATACGCAGTATTTT.

This sequence joins TRBV5-4 and TRBJ2-5; D remains ambiguous. The CDR3 extends over 14 amino acids. The germline V and J ends were trimmed by 4 bases and 4 bases, with 14 bases remaining between them. Germline V CDR1 and CDR2: SGHNT, YYREEE (reference sequence). This chain's CDR3 is CASSLGPSPETQYF. Written as DNA, the CDR3 is TGTGCCAGCAGCCTAGGGCCCTCCCCAGAGACCCAGTACTTC.

V gene TRBV11-2 combines with J gene TRBJ2-7, with a possible D match to TRBD1 (5 bases). CDR1 is SGHAT, CDR2 FQNNGV, per germline. The CDR3 covers 16 residues. V lost 5 bases and J lost 0, with 17 bases in between. The CDR3 DNA reads as TGTGCCAGCAGCGCCGTGAGACAGCCCCTCTCCTACGAGCAGTACGTC. This gives the protein CASSAVRQPLSYEQYV.

This chain connects TRBV7-8 to TRBJ2-7; maybe TRBD1 (5 bases). CDR3 length equals 15 residues. V was shortened by 3 bases and J by 5 bases, with 17 bases between the two germline ends. The germline gives CDR1 SGHVS, CDR2 FQNEAQ. The CDR3 here is CASSLQTSTRDEQYF. In DNA, the CDR3 is TGTGCCAGCAGCTTGCAAACATCAACCAGGGACGAGCAGTACTTC.